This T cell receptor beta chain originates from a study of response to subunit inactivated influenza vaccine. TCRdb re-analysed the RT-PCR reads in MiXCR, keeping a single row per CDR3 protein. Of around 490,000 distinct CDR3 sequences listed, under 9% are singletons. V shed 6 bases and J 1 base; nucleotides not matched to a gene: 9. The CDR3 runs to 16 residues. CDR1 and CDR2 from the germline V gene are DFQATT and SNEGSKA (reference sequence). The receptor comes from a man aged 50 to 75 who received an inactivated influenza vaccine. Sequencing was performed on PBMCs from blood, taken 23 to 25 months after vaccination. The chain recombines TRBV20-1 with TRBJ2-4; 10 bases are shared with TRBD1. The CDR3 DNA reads TGCAGTGCAGGGGGACAGGGGATTAAGGCCAAAAACATTCAGTACTTC. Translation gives CSAGGQGIKAKNIQYF.